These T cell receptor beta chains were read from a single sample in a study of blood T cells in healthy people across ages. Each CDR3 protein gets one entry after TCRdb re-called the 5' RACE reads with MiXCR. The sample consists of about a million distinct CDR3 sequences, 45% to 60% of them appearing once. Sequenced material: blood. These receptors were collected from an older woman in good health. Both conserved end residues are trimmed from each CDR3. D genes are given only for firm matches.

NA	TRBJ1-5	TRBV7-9	ASDRGYSNQPQH
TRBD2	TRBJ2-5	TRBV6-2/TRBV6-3	ASQVRGVPQETQY
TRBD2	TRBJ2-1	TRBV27	AIASGTSGRRRGEQF
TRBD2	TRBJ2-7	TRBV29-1	SVDGLAGGYEQY
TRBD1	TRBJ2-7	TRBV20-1	SALSRDRRFYEQY
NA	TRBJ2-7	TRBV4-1	ASSHFPLNYEQY
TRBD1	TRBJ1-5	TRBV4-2	ASSQDRGQSQPQH
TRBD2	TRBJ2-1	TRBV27	ASHLAGGRNEQF
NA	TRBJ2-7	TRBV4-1	ASSHTEGNYEQY
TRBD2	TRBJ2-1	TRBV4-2	ASSEAGEDNEQF
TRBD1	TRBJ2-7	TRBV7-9	ASSFPGQATYEQY
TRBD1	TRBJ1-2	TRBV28	ASRGLKGAGYT
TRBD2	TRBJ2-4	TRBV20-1	SARVAGEAKNIQY
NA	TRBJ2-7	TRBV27	ASSNAYEQY
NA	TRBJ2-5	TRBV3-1	ASSQDINSYNEQY
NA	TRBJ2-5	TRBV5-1	ASSLVFQETQY
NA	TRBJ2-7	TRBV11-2	ASTLDHYEQY
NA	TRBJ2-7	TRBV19	ARPSRLPGSYEQY
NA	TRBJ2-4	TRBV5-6	ASNPNGEKNIQY
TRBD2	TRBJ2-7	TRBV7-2	ASNLLAGTPYEQY
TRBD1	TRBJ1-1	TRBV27	ASRRQGRMNTEAF
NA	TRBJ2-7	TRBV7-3	ASSLGYSSSYEQY